The 24 T cell receptor beta chains given below trace back to one sample, sequenced in a study of blood T cell repertoires in COVID-19 (TCRdb year 2020). The library came from the immunoSEQ multiplex PCR assay. Not all clones reach the TCRdb copy of this immuneACCESS table, which keeps in-frame sequences only. Checked studies attribute under half of the gap to unresolved V genes and leave the rest unexplained. The sample table holds tens of thousands of clones, of which about nine tenths were seen once. Of the sample, 6.2% is held by the ten largest clones. Sequenced: peripheral blood. Receptors were obtained from a man aged 40-49 years with acute or convalescent COVID-19.

A remark on this clone: Germline is not matched at one junction end, which may reflect a read error. The chain recombines TRBV5-1 with TRBJ1-2; TRBD1 might be the D (5 bases). Germline V gene lookup returns CDR1 SGHRS and CDR2 YFSETQ. This CDR3 comprises 14 residues. The CDR3, as DNA: TGCGCCAGCAGGTTGGGACCGACTACCTCTGGCTACACCTTC. As protein: CASRLGPTTSGYTF.

The rearrangement joins TRBV2 to TRBJ2-2; D not resolved. Trimming removed 7 bases from V and 4 bases from J, with 4 bases in between. Germline CDR1 SNHLY, CDR2 FYNNEI. The CDR3 consists of 11 residues. For the CDR3, the DNA is TGTGCCAGCATGGCCACCGGGGAGCTGTTTTTT. It encodes CASMATGELFF.

The rearrangement links TRBV6-1 to TRBJ2-7, with 13 positions matching TRBD2. This CDR3 is built from 14 residues. CDR1 is MNHNS and CDR2 is SASEGT in the germline V gene. Germline trimming cut 3 bases from V and 6 bases from J; bases unmatched to any gene: 2. The CDR3 spells CASSEGLAGREQYF. CDR3 DNA sequence: TGTGCCAGCAGTGAGGGACTAGCGGGGCGCGAGCAGTACTTC.

The chain uses TRBV20-1 and TRBJ2-5; 10 positions match TRBD1. Germline trimming cut 3 bases from V and 2 bases from J; bases unmatched to any gene: 15. The CDR3 spans 18 residues. Germline CDR1 reads DFQATT; CDR2 reads SNEGSKA (reference sequence). CDR3 coding DNA: TGCAGTGCTAGTCTCGTTATCGGGACAGGGGCGGTGCAAGAGACCCAGTACTTC. This gives the protein CSASLVIGTGAVQETQYF.

The chain employs TRBV7-9 and TRBJ2-2; 11 nucleotides align to TRBD1. Per the germline V gene, CDR1 is SEHNR and CDR2 is FQNEAQ (reference sequence). This CDR3 is 16 amino acids long. Trimming took 5 bases from V and 7 from J; bases not matched to a gene: 9. CDR3 residues: CASSMPGTGGLGELFF. The CDR3 bases are TGTGCCAGCAGCATGCCCGGGACAGGGGGACTCGGGGAGCTGTTTTTT.

V gene TRBV27 combines with J gene TRBJ2-2; no reliable D call. Germline V gene lookup returns CDR1 MNHEY and CDR2 SMNVEV (reference sequence). V shed 8 bases and J shed 0 bases, with 4 bases lying between them. CDR3 size: 12 residues. This CDR3 reads CASQTNTGELFF. The CDR3 DNA reads as TGTGCCAGCCAGACGAACACCGGGGAGCTGTTTTTT.

This sequence joins TRBV27 and TRBJ1-2; 8 nucleotides match TRBD1. CDR3 length: 15 residues. The V segment lost 5 bases and the J segment 3 bases; nucleotides outside the gene matches: 8. Germline CDR1 and CDR2: MNHEY and SMNVEV (reference sequence). CDR3 protein: CASSPRQGMDYGYTF. The CDR3 bases are TGTGCCAGCAGTCCAAGACAGGGGATGGACTATGGCTACACCTTC.

The chain joins TRBV12-3 or TRBV12-4 to TRBJ1-2; D is uncertain. The CDR3 sequence is 12 residues long. V shed 2 bases and J shed 3 bases, with 4 bases lying between them. CDR3 sequence: CASSLLHYGYTF. In DNA, the CDR3 is TGTGCCAGCAGTTTACTTCACTATGGCTACACCTTC.

In this sample, this clone turned up once. This chain uses TRBV24-1 with TRBJ2-7, with 7 bases identical to TRBD1. The CDR3 consists of 13 residues. Germline CDR1 and CDR2: KGHDR and SFDVKD. After removal of 0 bases from V and 5 bases from J, the junction contained 0 bases not matched to a gene. Written as DNA, the CDR3 is TGTGCCACCAGTGATTTGGGGACAGACGAGCAGTACTTC. This translates into CATSDLGTDEQYF.

The chain's CDR3 is CASSKRTGLDEQFF. CDR3 DNA sequence: TGTGCCAGCAGTAAACGGACAGGGTTAGATGAGCAGTTCTTC. The chain is built from TRBV6-6 and TRBJ2-1; 8 positions match TRBD1. V was pared by 5 bases and J by 8 bases, with 8 bases of the junction left unmatched. Germline CDR1 is MNHNY and CDR2 is SVGAGI (reference sequence). The CDR3 extends over 14 amino acids.

CDR3 in amino acids: CASSGSGSEVGELFF. The DNA for the CDR3 is TGTGCCAGCAGCGGAAGCGGGAGTGAGGTCGGGGAGCTGTTTTTT. The V call is TRBV9, the J call TRBJ2-2; 8 bases fit TRBD2. This CDR3 region has 15 residues. J lost 7 bases, V lost 3 bases, and 8 bases had no gene match. Per the germline V gene, CDR1 is SGDLS and CDR2 is YYNGEE.

The chain recombines TRBV10-1 with TRBJ2-2; 12 bases align to TRBD2. Germline V gene sequence: CDR1 WNHNN, CDR2 SYGVQD (reference sequence). The V gene end was trimmed by 4 bases and the J gene end by 5 bases; junction bases not matched to a gene: 8. The CDR3 has 17 residues. DNA of the CDR3: TGCGCCAGCAGTGGACTAGCGGGAGATAGGAGGACCGGGGAGCTGTTTTTT. This sequence encodes CASSGLAGDRRTGELFF.

V usage is TRBV5-4 and J usage is TRBJ1-1; a weak D match, TRBD1 (6 bases). V was pared by 2 bases and J by 1 base, with 12 bases between. The germline CDR1 and CDR2 sequences are SGHNT and YYREEE (reference sequence). The CDR3 extends over 15 amino acids. The CDR3 reads CASSLPTGPNTEAFF. The CDR3 coding sequence is TGTGCCAGCAGCTTACCGACAGGACCGAACACTGAAGCTTTCTTT.

The gene calls are TRBV5-1 and TRBJ1-4; 10 nucleotides agree with TRBD1. J was trimmed by 4 bases and V by 0 bases; bases with no gene match: 3. Germline CDR1 is SGHRS and CDR2 is YFSETQ. The CDR3 is made up of 16 amino acids. This chain's CDR3 is CASSLAGTGDNEKLFF. The CDR3 DNA sequence: TGCGCCAGCAGCTTGGCCGGGACAGGGGATAATGAAAAACTGTTTTTT.

The CDR3 DNA follows: TGCAGTGCTAGTAGTCAGGGGGACGAGCAGTACTTC. Translating it yields CSASSQGDEQYF. The rearrangement joins TRBV20-1 to TRBJ2-7, with 7 bases lining up with TRBD1. CDR1 is DFQATT and CDR2 is SNEGSKA in the germline V gene (reference sequence). The CDR3 is made up of 12 amino acids. V dropped 3 bases and J dropped 5; count of bases not matched to a gene: 4.

CDR3 DNA sequence: TGTGCCAGCAGCTTGGATCTTTCGAGCTCTGGAAACACCATATATTTT. Amino acids: CASSLDLSSSGNTIYF. This sequence joins TRBV5-6 and TRBJ1-3; no reliable D call. This CDR3 is 16 amino acids long. Germline CDR1 is SGHDT and CDR2 is YYEEEE. V gave up 0 bases and J gave up 0 bases, with 10 bases separating them.

The rearrangement links TRBV11-2 to TRBJ2-3; 10 bases match TRBD2. CDR3 size: 18 residues. The V segment lost 5 bases and the J segment 1 base; nucleotides outside the gene matches: 12. Germline V gene data show CDR1 as SGHAT and CDR2 as FQNNGV. The CDR3: CASSLIAGGPSGTDTQYF. CDR3 nucleotides: TGTGCCAGCAGCCTAATAGCGGGAGGCCCTTCGGGCACAGATACGCAGTATTTT.

The gene calls are TRBV11-3 and TRBJ1-1; D perhaps matches TRBD1 (6 bases). The CDR3 length is 14 residues. Germline V gene sequence: CDR1 SGHNT, CDR2 YENEEA. Trimming left V 5 bases short and J 0 bases short, with 10 bases between. CDR3 bases: TGTGCCAGCAGCGCTGACAGGATGAACACTGAAGCTTTCTTT. It translates to CASSADRMNTEAFF.

The J gene is TRBJ1-3, the V gene TRBV19; D is unclear. The germline V and J ends were trimmed by 3 bases and 4 bases, with 10 bases remaining between them. The CDR3 is 14 residues long. CDR1 and CDR2 from the germline V gene are LNHDA and SQIVND (reference sequence). This CDR3 reads CASSIGGIGNTIYF. Here the CDR3 DNA reads TGTGCCAGTAGTATTGGCGGGATAGGAAACACCATATATTTT. Full variable domain (remainder filled in from reference TRBV19 and TRBJ1-3): DGGITQSPKYLFRKEGQNVTLSCEQNLNHDAMYWYRQDPGQGLRLIYYSQIVNDFQKGDIAEGYSVSREKKESFPLTVTSAQKNPTAFYLCASSIGGIGNTIYFGEGSWLTVV.

This chain links TRBV5-1 with TRBJ1-2; no clear D gene. Trimming took off 0 bases at V and 4 bases at J, with 7 bases between the two ends. CDR1 and CDR2 from the germline V gene are SGHRS and YFSETQ. The CDR3 sequence is 13 residues long. The CDR3 nucleotides are TGCGCCAGCAGCTTGGATGGCCCCTATGGCTACACCTTC. It codes for CASSLDGPYGYTF.

The gene calls are TRBV7-2 and TRBJ2-7; D might be TRBD2 (6 bases). Between the trimmed V and J ends, which lost 0 bases and 3 bases, there was a span of 12 bases. In germline, CDR1 is SGHTA, CDR2 FQGNSA. The CDR3 sequence is 15 residues long. As DNA, the CDR3 is TGTGCCAGCAGCTTAGCATTCGGAGGGATCTACGAGCAGTACTTC. The encoded protein is CASSLAFGGIYEQYF.

The chain recombines TRBV14 with TRBJ2-1; TRBD2 might be the D (6 bases). CDR1 and CDR2 (germline): SGHDN, FVKESK. Trimming left V 4 bases short and J 0 bases short, with 10 bases between. This CDR3 has 15 residues. CDR3 region: CASSLLASSYNEQFF. The CDR3 DNA follows: TGTGCCAGCAGCCTGCTAGCGAGCTCCTACAATGAGCAGTTCTTC.

The J gene is TRBJ1-1, the V gene TRBV7-9; 7 nucleotides align to TRBD1. The V gene end was trimmed by 5 bases and the J gene end by 5 bases; junction bases not matched to a gene: 23. CDR1 and CDR2 from the germline V gene are SEHNR and FQNEAQ (reference sequence). The CDR3 spans 19 residues. The CDR3 region has the DNA TGTGCCAGCAGCGCCCGGGACAGACGTTCGTTGAGCCTGGGGACTGAAGCTTTCTTT. Protein: CASSARDRRSLSLGTEAFF. The whole variable domain, filled in from reference TRBV7-9 and TRBJ1-1, reads DTGVSQNPRHKITKRGQNVTFRCDPISEHNRLYWYRQTLGQGPEFLTYFQNEAQLEKSRLLSDRFSAERPKGSFSTLEIQRTEQGDSAMYLCASSARDRRSLSLGTEAFFGQGTRLTVV.

The rearrangement links TRBV11-1 to TRBJ2-1; 11 bases are a match to TRBD1. CDR1 SGHAT and CDR2 FQDESV come from the germline V gene (reference sequence). The CDR3 runs to 16 residues. Losses at the gene ends were 0 bases for V and 6 bases for J; bases not matched to a gene: 4. The CDR3 sequence is CASSLARDRGFNEQFF. The CDR3 region has the DNA TGTGCCAGCAGCTTAGCTAGGGACAGGGGGTTCAATGAGCAGTTCTTC.